This T cell receptor beta chain was identified in a study of low-dose radiotherapy and immunotherapy resistance in tumors. On the study more broadly: Every six weeks patients received intravenous ipilimumab 1 mg/kg, and every two weeks they received intravenous nivolumab 240 mg. Each two-week cycle included intravenous cyclophosphamide 200 mg/m2, given one day before radiation and immunotherapy. Patients took aspirin (300 mg orally, daily) for four cycles beginning at cycle 1 day 1.

Time point described: after trial treatment. Treatment reported: LDRT plus nivolumab, ipilimumab, low-dose cyclophosphamide and aspirin (RACIN trial). Each donor was administered nivolumab, ipilimumab, aspirin, low-dose cyclophosphamide and low-dose radiotherapy. This clonotype was seen repeatedly, ten times or more. Both TCRalpha and TCRbeta chains were reverse transcribed with V-gene-specific primers. TCRs were amplified for approximately 21 PCR cycles with a constant-region primer and V-primer adapter. Each CDR3 protein gets one entry after TCRdb re-called the reads with MiXCR. Of just over 90,000 distinct CDR3 sequences in the sample, 20% to 25% are singletons; the top ten hold about 13%. V was shortened by 0 bases and J by 6 bases, with 12 bases between the two germline ends. The germline CDR1 and CDR2 sequences are DFQATT and SNEGSKA (reference sequence). This CDR3 comprises 15 residues.

This chain connects TRBV20-1 to TRBJ1-6; D is unresolved. The sequence was collected from a female donor with ovarian cancer. The sequenced sample was PBMCs, obtained after low-dose radiotherapy plus immunotherapy. The CDR3 DNA reads as TGCAGTGCTAGAGATGGCCCGGCCCGTAATTCACCCCTCCACTTT. Protein product: CSARDGPARNSPLHF.